This T cell receptor (beta chain) was captured by sequencing in a study of T cells in Graves' hyperthyroidism and ophthalmopathy. There were TCR beta CDR3 regions amplified from RNA transcripts. The TCR CDR3 was amplified in a first-round RT-PCR using the HTBI primer set. TCRdb re-analysed the multiplex PCR reads in MiXCR, keeping a single row per CDR3 protein. The table records about 290,000 distinct CDR3 sequences, 13% of them present only once. The V and J ends lost 0 bases and 2 bases respectively, with 11 bases between them. Germline V gene lookup returns CDR1 ENHRY and CDR2 SYGVKD. This CDR3 has 16 residues. This clonotype was seen a handful of times.

The clonotype originates from a woman between 25 and 40 years old with Graves' hyperthyroidism that later progressed to Graves' ophthalmopathy. The chain is built from TRBV10-3 and TRBJ2-1; weak D call: TRBD2 (6 bases). Input material: blood. The DNA of the CDR3 is TGTGCCATCAGTGAGTCTGGGGGAGGCACCTACAATGAGCAGTTCTTC. Translating gives CAISESGGGTYNEQFF.